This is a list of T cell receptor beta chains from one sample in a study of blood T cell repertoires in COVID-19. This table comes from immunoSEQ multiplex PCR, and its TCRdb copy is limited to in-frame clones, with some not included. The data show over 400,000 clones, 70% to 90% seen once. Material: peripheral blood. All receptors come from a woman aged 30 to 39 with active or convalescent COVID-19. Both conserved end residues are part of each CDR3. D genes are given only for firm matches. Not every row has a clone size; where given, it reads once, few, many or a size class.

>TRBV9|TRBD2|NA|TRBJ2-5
CASTSGLAGGAKETQYF
TGTGCCAGCACCTCGGGACTAGCGGGGGGCGCGAAAGAGACCCAGTACTTC
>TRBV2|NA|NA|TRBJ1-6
CASNIRRGVSYNSPLHF
TGTGCCAGCAATATTCGTCGGGGGGTCTCCTATAATTCACCCCTCCACTTT
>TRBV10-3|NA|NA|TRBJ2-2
CAIRLPQGSADTGELFF
TGTGCCATCAGATTACCCCAAGGGAGCGCTGACACCGGGGAGCTGTTTTTT
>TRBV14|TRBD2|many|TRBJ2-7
CASSPLGGGTVGSYEQYF
TGTGCCAGCAGCCCTCTTGGGGGGGGTACGGTGGGCTCCTACGAGCAGTACTTC
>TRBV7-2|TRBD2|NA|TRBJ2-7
CASSLAREAYEQYF
TGTGCCAGCAGCTTAGCACGGGAGGCCTACGAGCAGTACTTC
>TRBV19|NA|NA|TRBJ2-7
CASSSPTYEQYF
TGTGCCAGTAGTTCCCCTACCTACGAGCAGTACTTC
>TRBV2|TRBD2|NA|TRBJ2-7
CASSDPGTSGTYEQYF
TGTGCCAGCAGCGACCCCGGGACTAGCGGGACCTACGAGCAGTACTTC
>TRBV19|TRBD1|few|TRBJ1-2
CASSPRRGTGGFYGYTF
TGTGCCAGTAGTCCTAGGAGAGGGACAGGGGGCTTTTATGGCTACACCTTC
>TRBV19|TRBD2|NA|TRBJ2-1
CASSPLAGGRSEQFF
TGTGCCAGTAGTCCGCTAGCGGGGGGGCGGTCTGAGCAGTTCTTC
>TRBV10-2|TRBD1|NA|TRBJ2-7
CASRVDRGLYEQYF
TGCGCCAGCAGGGTTGACAGGGGGCTCTACGAGCAGTACTTC
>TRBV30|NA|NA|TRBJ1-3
CAWSVGTGNTKYF
NA
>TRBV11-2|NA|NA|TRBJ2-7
CASSREFRGYEQYF
TGTGCCAGCAGCCGGGAATTCAGGGGCTACGAGCAGTACTTC
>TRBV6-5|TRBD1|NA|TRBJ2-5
CASRATGGRETQYF
TGTGCCAGCAGAGCAACAGGGGGGAGAGAGACCCAGTACTTC
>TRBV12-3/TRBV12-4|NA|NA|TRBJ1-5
CATSRQSNQPQHF
TGTGCCACGTCACGACAGAGCAATCAGCCCCAGCATTTT
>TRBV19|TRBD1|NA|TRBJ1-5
CASSDRTSNQPQHF
TGTGCATCTTCGGACAGGACCTCCAATCAGCCCCAGCATTTT
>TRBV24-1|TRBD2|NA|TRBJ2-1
CATSDRKGTSGGSSYNEQFF
TGTGCCACCAGTGATCGGAAGGGAACTAGCGGGGGGAGCTCCTACAATGAGCAGTTCTTC
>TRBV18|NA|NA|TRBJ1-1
CASSEDMNTEAFF
TGTGCCAGCTCAGAGGACATGAACACTGAAGCTTTCTTT
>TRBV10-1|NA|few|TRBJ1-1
CASKAGMNTEAFF
TGCGCCAGCAAGGCAGGGATGAACACTGAAGCTTTCTTT
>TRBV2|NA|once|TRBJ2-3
CASSDRGTDTQYF
TGTGCCAGCAGTGACAGGGGAACAGATACGCAGTATTTT
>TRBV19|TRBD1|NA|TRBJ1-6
CASRDANRGYNSPLHF
TGTGCCAGTAGGGACGCTAACAGGGGCTATAATTCACCCCTCCACTTT
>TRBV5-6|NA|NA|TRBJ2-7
CASSLVAAYEQYF
TGTGCCAGCAGCTTGGTAGCCGCCTACGAGCAGTACTTC
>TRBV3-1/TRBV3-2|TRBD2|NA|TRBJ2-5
CASSQLLAGGQETQYF
TGTGCCAGCAGCCAATTACTAGCGGGGGGGCAAGAGACCCAGTACTTC
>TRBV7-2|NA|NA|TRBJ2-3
CASSYSVTDTQYF
TGTGCCAGCAGCTACTCGGTCACAGATACGCAGTATTTT
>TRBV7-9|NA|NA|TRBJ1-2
CASSGEQYGYTF
TGTGCCAGCAGCGGGGAGCAATATGGCTACACCTTC
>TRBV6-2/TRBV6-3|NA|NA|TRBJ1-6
CASSYSRARSSYNSPLHF
TGTGCCAGCAGTTACAGCAGGGCCCGGAGCTCCTATAATTCACCCCTCCACTTT
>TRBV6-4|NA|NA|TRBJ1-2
CASSDKDRLDGYTF
TGTGCCAGCAGTGACAAAGACAGGTTAGATGGCTACACCTTC